This TCR beta chain was observed in a study of T cell changes during pregnancy in multiple sclerosis. The CDR3 sequence is 14 residues long. This table comes from immunoSEQ multiplex PCR, and its TCRdb copy is limited to in-frame clones, with some not included. Of under 65,000 clones in the sample, around 90% are singletons; the top ten hold less than 0.6%. The chain combines TRBV7-5 with TRBJ2-3; TRBD1, the D gene given by the table, was not confirmed from the DNA. TRBV7-5 is tagged as a pseudogene. The source material was CD4+ T cells from peripheral blood mononuclear cells, sampled in the third trimester of pregnancy. The sequence was obtained from a female donor with multiple sclerosis, enrolled in a pregnancy study. The CDR3, as DNA: TGTGCCAGAAGATCCCTTGCAGGGACAGATACGCAGTATTTT. Translated: CARRSLAGTDTQYF.